This T cell receptor beta chain originates from a study of somatic mutations in cytotoxic T cells in rheumatoid arthritis. Study as a whole: It was right after diagnosis, before any treatment, that patient blood (around 32 ml EDTA) was drawn.

This CDR3 region has 15 residues. The V gene's germline CDR1 is MNHEY and CDR2 SVGAGI. J lost 0 bases, V lost 6 bases, and 8 bases had no gene match. TCRdb's copy holds only in-frame clones and misses some; the assay was immunoSEQ multiplex PCR. There are about 13,000 clones in the sample; around 75% occur only once, and roughly 22% lies in the top ten. This chain connects TRBV6-5 to TRBJ2-7; 7 bases fit TRBD1. Sample: CD8+ T cells sorted from blood. The clonotype originates from an adult with rheumatoid arthritis. CDR3 region: CASSQMAGGSYEQYF. The CDR3 nucleotides are TGTGCCAGCAGCCAAATGGCAGGGGGCTCCTACGAGCAGTACTTC.